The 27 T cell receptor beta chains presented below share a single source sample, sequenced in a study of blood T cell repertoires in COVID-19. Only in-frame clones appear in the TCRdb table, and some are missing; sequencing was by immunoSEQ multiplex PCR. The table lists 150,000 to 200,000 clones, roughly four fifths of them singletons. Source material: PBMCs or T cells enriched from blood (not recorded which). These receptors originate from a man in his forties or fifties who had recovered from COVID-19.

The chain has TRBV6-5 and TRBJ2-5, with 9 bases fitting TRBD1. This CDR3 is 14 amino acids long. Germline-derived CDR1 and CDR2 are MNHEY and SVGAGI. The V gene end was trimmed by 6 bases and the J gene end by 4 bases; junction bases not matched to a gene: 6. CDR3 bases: TGTGCCAGCAGGTGGGACAGGGAGGGAGAGACCCAGTACTTC. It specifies CASRWDREGETQYF.

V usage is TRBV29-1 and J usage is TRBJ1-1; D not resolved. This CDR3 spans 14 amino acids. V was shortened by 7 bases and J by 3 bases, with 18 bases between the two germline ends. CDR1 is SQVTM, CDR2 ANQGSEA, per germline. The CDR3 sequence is CSAKQLTPDTEAFF. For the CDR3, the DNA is TGCAGCGCCAAACAGTTAACTCCCGACACTGAAGCTTTCTTT.

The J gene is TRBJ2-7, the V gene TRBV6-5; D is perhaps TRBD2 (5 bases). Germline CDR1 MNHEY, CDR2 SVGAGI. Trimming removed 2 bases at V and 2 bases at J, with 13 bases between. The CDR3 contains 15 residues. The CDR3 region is CASSYDRTPTYEQYF. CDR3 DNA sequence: TGTGCCAGCAGTTACGATCGGACTCCTACCTACGAGCAGTACTTC.

For the CDR3, the DNA is TGTGCCAGCAGCCAAGATGGAGGAGGTTACGAGCAGTACTTC. This encodes CASSQDGGGYEQYF. The chain couples TRBV3-1 (or the pseudogene TRBV3-2) to TRBJ2-7; D possibly corresponds to TRBD2 (5 bases). The length of the CDR3 is 14 residues. Germline V gene sequence: CDR1 LGHDT, CDR2 YNNKEL (reference sequence). V lost 0 bases, J lost 4 bases, and 10 bases lay in between.

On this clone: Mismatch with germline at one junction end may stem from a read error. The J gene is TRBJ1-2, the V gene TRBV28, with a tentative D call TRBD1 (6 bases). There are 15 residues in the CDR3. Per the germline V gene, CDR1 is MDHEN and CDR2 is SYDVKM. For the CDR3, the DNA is TGTGCCAGTAGTTTATTATCAGGGGATAGAGGTGGCTACACCTTC. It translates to CASSLLSGDRGGYTF.

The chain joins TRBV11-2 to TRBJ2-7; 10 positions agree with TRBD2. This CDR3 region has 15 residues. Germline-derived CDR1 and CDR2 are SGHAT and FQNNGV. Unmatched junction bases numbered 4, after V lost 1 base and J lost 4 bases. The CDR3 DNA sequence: TGTGCCAGCAGCTTAGCTGAGCGGGGGGGTTACGAGCAGTACTTC. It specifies CASSLAERGGYEQYF.

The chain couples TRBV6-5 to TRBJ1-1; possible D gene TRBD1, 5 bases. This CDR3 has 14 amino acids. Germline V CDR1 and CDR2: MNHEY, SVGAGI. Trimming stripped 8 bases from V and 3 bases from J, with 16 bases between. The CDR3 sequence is CASLIGGADTEAFF. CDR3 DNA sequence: TGTGCCAGCCTAATCGGAGGGGCTGACACTGAAGCTTTCTTT.

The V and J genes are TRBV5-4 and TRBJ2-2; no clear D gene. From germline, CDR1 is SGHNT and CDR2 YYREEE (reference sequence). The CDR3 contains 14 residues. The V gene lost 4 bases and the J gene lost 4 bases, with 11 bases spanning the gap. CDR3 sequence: CASSDNKATGELFF. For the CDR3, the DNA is TGTGCCAGCAGCGACAATAAGGCCACCGGGGAGCTGTTTTTT.

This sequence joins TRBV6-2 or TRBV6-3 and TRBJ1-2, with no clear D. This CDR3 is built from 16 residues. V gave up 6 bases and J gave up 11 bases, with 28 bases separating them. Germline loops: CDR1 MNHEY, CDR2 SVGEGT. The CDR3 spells CASSPPPLITKKWYTF. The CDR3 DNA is TGTGCCAGCAGCCCTCCCCCGTTGATAACTAAGAAGTGGTACACCTTC.

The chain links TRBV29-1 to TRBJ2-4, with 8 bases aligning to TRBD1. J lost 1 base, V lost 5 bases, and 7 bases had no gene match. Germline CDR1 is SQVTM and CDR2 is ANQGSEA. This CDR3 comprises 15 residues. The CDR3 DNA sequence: TGCAGCGTTCTGACAGGGGTTATGGCCAAAAACATTCAGTACTTC. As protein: CSVLTGVMAKNIQYF.

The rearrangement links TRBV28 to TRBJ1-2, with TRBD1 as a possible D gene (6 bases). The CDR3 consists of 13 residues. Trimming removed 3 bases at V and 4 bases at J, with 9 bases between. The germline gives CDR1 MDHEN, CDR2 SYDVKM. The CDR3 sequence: CASSFQGSYGYTF. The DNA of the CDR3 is TGTGCCAGCAGTTTTCAGGGGAGCTATGGCTACACCTTC.

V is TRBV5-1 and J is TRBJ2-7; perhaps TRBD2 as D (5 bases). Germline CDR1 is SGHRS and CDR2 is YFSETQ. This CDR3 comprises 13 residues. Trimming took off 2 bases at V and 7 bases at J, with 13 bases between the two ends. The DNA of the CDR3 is TGCGCCAGCAGCTTTGAGGGCAGTGGGGAGCAGTACTTC. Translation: CASSFEGSGEQYF.

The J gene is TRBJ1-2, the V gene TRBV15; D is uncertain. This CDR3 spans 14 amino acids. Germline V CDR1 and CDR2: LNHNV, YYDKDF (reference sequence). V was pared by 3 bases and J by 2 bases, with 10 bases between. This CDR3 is CATSSRTGNYGYTF. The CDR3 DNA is TGTGCCACCAGCAGCCGGACGGGAAACTATGGCTACACCTTC.

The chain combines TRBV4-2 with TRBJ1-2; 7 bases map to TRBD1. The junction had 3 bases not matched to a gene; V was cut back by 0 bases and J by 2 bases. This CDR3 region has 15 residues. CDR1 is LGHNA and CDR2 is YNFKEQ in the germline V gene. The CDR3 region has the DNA TGTGCCAGCAGCCAAGAGGACAGGAAGAACTATGGCTACACCTTC. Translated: CASSQEDRKNYGYTF.

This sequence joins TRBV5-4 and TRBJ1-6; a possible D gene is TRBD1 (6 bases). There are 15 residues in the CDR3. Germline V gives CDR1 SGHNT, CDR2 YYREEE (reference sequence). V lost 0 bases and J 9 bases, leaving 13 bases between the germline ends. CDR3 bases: TGTGCCAGCAGCTTGGGACCAGGGGTGGGTTCACCCCTCCACTTT. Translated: CASSLGPGVGSPLHF. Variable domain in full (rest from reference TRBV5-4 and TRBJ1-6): ETGVTQSPTHLIKTRGQQVTLRCSSQSGHNTVSWYQQALGQGPQFIFQYYREEENGRGNFPPRFSGLQFPNYSSELNVNALELDDSALYLCASSLGPGVGSPLHFGNGTRLTVT.

CDR3: CAADLGPNTGELFF. The DNA of the CDR3 is TGTGCCGCAGACCTGGGGCCCAACACCGGGGAGCTGTTTTTT. The chain employs TRBV7-9 and TRBJ2-2, with TRBD1 as a possible D gene (5 bases). CDR1 is SEHNR and CDR2 is FQNEAQ in the germline V gene (reference sequence). V dropped 11 bases and J dropped 2 bases, with 15 bases sitting between them. The CDR3 spans 14 residues.

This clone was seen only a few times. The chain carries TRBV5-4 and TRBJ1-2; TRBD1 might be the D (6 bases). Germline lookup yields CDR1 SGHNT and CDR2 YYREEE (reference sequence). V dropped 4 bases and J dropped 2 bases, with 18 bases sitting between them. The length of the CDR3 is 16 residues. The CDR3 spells CASSPGVGASNYGYTF. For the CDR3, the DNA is TGTGCCAGCAGCCCCGGTGTGGGGGCTTCGAACTATGGCTACACCTTC.

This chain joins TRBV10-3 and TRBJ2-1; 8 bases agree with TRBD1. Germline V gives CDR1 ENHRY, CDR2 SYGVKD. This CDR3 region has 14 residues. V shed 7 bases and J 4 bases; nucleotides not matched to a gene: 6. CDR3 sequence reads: CAINEDRDYNEQFF. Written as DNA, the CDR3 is TGTGCCATCAACGAGGACAGGGATTACAATGAGCAGTTCTTC.

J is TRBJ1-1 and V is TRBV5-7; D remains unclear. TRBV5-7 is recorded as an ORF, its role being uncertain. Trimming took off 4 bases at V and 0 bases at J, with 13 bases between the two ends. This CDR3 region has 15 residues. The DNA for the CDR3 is TGTGCCAGCAGCATCGGGAAGCAGATGAACACTGAAGCTTTCTTT. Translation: CASSIGKQMNTEAFF.

The DNA of the CDR3 is TGCGCCAGCAGCTTGGTAGGGGCAGGTGAGCAGTTCTTC. Translating it yields CASSLVGAGEQFF. V is TRBV5-1 and J is TRBJ2-1, with D maybe TRBD1 (5 bases). The germline V gene encodes CDR1 SGHRS and CDR2 YFSETQ. The CDR3 spans 13 residues. Trimming left V 0 bases short and J 9 bases short, with 10 bases between.

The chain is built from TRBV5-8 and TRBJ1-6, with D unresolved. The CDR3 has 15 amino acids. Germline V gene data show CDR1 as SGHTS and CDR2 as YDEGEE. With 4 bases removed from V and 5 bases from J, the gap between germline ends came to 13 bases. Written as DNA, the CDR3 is TGTGCCAGCAGCATTGCCACTACTCATAATTCACCCCTCCACTTT. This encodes CASSIATTHNSPLHF.

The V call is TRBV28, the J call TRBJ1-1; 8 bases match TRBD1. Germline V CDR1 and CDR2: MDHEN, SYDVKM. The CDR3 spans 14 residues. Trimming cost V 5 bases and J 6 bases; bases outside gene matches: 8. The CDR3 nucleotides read TGTGCCAGCAGTCTTACAGGGGGGGGATCTGAAGCTTTCTTT. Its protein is CASSLTGGGSEAFF.

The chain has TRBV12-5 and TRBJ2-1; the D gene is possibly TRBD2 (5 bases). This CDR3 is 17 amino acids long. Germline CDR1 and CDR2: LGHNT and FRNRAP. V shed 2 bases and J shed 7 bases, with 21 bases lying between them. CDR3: CASGLPRGSGVYNEQFF. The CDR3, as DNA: TGTGCTAGTGGTTTGCCACGAGGGTCCGGGGTGTATAATGAGCAGTTCTTC.

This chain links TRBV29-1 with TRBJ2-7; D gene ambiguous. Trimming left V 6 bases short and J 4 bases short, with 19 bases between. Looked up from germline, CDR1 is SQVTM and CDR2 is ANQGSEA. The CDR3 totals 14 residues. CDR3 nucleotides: TGCAGCGTGAGGCGGCAGCCCGAAGGTTACGAGCAGTACTTC. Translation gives CSVRRQPEGYEQYF.

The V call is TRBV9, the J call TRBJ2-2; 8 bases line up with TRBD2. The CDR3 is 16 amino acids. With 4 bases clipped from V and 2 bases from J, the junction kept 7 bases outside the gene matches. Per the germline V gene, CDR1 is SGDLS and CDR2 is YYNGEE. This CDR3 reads CASSPRRGGNTGELFF. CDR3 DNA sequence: TGTGCCAGCAGCCCCCGACGGGGGGGAAACACCGGGGAGCTGTTTTTT.

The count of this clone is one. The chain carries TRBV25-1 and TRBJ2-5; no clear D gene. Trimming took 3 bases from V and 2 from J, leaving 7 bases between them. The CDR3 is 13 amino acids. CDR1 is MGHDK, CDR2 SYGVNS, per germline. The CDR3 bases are TGTGCCAGCAGTGATTTCTTGCAAGAGACCCAGTACTTC. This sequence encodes CASSDFLQETQYF.

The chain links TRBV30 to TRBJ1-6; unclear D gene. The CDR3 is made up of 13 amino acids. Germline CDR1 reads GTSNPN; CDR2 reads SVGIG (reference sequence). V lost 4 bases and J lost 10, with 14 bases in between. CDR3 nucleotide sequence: TGTGCCTGGACCGTTCGGGTCGGATCACCCCTCCACTTT. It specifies CAWTVRVGSPLHF.